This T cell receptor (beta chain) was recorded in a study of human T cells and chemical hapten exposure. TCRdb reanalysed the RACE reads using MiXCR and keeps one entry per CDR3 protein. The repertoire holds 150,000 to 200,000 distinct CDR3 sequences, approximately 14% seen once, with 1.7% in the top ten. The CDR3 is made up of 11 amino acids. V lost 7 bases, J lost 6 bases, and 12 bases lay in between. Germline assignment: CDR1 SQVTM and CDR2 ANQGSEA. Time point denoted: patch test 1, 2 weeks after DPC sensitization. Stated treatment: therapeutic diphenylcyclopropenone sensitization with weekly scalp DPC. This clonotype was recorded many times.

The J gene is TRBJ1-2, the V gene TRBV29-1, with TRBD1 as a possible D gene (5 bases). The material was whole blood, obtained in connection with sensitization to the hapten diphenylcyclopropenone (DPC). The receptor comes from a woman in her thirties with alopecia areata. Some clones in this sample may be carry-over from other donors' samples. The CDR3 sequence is CSGGEANGYTF. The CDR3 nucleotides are TGCAGCGGAGGGGAGGCGAATGGCTACACCTTC.